The 5 T cell receptor beta chains below were found in one sample sequenced in a study of cytomegalovirus exposure and HLA in healthy donors (dated by TCRdb to 2017 to 2019). Library preparation employed the immunoSEQ multiplex PCR assay. Drawn from immuneACCESS, this table holds only the in-frame rearrangements with V and J called that TCRdb kept. Clones are partly lost; checked studies trace under half to an unresolved V gene and leave the rest unexplained. The sample table lists about 190,000 clones, about four fifths of them with a count of one. About 7% of the sample comes from the top ten. The sample was PBMCs. All receptors come from a man aged 18 to 29 in good health and CMV-seropositive.

CDR3 region: CARGQGDSGNTIYF. In nucleotides, the CDR3 is TGTGCCCGGGGGCAGGGGGACTCTGGAAACACCATATATTTT. The V call is TRBV5-6, the J call TRBJ1-3; 7 bases fit TRBD1. CDR1 SGHDT and CDR2 YYEEEE come from the germline V gene. Germline trimming cut 10 bases from V and 0 bases from J; bases unmatched to any gene: 7. The CDR3 spans 14 residues.

This rearrangement joins TRBV5-6 to TRBJ2-2; no firm D call. This CDR3 has 16 amino acids. Trimming left V 4 bases short and J 6 bases short, with 19 bases between. Per the germline V gene, CDR1 is SGHDT and CDR2 is YYEEEE. Here the CDR3 reads CASSGGPPTPPGELFF. The DNA of the CDR3 is TGTGCCAGCAGCGGTGGGCCTCCGACGCCTCCCGGGGAGCTGTTTTTT.

The gene calls are TRBV10-3 and TRBJ2-6; 8 bases match TRBD2. This CDR3 region has 16 residues. V lost 7 bases and J lost 0; bases outside the gene matches: 5. Germline assignment: CDR1 ENHRY and CDR2 SYGVKD. The CDR3 DNA reads as TGTGCCATCAACCAGCGGGAGAGCTCTGGGGCCAACGTCCTGACTTTC. Protein: CAINQRESSGANVLTF.

This clone occurred a few times. The V and J genes are TRBV7-9 and TRBJ1-5; D remains unclear. CDR1 and CDR2 (germline): SEHNR, FQNEAQ (reference sequence). The germline V and J ends were trimmed by 5 bases and 1 base, with 9 bases remaining between them. This CDR3 has 14 amino acids. CDR3 nucleotides: TGTGCCAGCAGCCGACCGGGGAGCAATCAGCCCCAGCATTTT. Its protein is CASSRPGSNQPQHF.

The chain combines TRBV15 with TRBJ2-3, with D perhaps TRBD2 (6 bases). CDR1 LNHNV and CDR2 YYDKDF come from the germline V gene (reference sequence). The CDR3 totals 14 residues. The ends were cut back, 5 bases at V and 9 bases at J, with 18 bases in the middle. CDR3 sequence: CATSRPREWETQYF. The CDR3 region has the DNA TGTGCCACCAGCCGGCCCCGGGAGTGGGAAACGCAGTATTTT.